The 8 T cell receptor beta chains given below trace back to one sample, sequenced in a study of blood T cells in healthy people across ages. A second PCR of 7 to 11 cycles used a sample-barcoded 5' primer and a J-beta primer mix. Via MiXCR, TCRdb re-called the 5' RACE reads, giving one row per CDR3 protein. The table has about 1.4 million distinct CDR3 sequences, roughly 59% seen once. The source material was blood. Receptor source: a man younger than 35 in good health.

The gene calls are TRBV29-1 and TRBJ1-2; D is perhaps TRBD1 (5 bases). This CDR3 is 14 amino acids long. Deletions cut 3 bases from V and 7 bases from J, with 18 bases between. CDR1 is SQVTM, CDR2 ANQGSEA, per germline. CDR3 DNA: TGCAGCGTTGATAAGAAACCGGACAAATCTGGCTACACCTTC. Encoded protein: CSVDKKPDKSGYTF.

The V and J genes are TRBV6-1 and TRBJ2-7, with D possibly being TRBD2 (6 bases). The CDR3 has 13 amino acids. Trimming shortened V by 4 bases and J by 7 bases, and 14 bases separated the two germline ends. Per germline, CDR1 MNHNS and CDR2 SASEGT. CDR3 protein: CASSAGDSLEQYF. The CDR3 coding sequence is TGTGCCAGCAGTGCGGGGGATTCACTGGAGCAGTACTTC.

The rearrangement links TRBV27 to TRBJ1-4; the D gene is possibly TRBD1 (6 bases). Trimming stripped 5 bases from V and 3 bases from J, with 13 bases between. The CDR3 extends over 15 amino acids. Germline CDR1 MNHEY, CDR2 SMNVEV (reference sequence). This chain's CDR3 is CASSPGTLANEKLFF. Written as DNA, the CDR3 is TGTGCCAGCAGTCCCGGGACATTGGCTAATGAAAAACTGTTTTTT.

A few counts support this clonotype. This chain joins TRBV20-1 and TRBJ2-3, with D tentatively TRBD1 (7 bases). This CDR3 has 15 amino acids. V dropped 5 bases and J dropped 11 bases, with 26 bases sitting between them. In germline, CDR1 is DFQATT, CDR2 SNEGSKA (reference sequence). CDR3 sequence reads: CSADHRQGGTEMQYF. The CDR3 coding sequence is TGCAGTGCTGACCACCGACAGGGAGGCACAGAGATGCAGTATTTT.

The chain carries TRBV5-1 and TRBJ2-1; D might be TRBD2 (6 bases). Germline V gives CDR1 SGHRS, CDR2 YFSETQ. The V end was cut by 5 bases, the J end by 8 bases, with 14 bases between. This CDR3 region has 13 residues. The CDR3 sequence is CASRDNSGHEQFF. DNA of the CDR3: TGCGCCAGCAGAGATAACAGCGGGCATGAGCAGTTCTTC.

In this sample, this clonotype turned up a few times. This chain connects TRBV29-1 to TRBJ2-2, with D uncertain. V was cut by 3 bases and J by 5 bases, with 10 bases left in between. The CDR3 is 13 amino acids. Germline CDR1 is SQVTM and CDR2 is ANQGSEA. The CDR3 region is CSVDPRRTGELFF. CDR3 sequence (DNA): TGCAGCGTTGACCCCCGGCGGACCGGGGAGCTGTTTTTT.

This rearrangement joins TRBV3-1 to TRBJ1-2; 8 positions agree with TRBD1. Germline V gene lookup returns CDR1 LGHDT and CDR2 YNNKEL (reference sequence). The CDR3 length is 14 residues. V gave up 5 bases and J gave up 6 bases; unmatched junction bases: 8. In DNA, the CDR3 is TGTGCCAGCAGCGGACGGACAGGGATGGATGGCTACACCTTC. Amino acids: CASSGRTGMDGYTF.

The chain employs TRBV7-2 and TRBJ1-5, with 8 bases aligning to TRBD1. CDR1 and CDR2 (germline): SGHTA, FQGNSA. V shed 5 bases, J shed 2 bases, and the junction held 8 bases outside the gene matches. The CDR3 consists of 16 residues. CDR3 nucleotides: TGTGCCAGCAGCCCAGTGGGGGGACAGGGCAATCAGCCCCAGCATTTT. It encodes CASSPVGGQGNQPQHF.